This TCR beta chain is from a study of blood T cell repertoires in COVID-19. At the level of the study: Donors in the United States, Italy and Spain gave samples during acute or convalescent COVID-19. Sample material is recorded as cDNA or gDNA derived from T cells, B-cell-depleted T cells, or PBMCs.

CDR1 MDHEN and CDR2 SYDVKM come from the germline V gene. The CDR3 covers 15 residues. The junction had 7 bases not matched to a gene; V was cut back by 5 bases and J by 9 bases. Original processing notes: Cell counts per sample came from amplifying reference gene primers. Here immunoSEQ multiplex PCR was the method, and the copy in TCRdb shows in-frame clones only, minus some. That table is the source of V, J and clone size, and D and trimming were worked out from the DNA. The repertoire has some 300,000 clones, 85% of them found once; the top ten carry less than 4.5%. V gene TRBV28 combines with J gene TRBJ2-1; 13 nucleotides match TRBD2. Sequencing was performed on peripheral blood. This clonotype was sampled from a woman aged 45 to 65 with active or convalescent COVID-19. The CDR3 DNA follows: TGTGCCAGCAGTCTGACTAGCGGGAGGTTGGTTGAGCAGTTCTTC. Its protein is CASSLTSGRLVEQFF.